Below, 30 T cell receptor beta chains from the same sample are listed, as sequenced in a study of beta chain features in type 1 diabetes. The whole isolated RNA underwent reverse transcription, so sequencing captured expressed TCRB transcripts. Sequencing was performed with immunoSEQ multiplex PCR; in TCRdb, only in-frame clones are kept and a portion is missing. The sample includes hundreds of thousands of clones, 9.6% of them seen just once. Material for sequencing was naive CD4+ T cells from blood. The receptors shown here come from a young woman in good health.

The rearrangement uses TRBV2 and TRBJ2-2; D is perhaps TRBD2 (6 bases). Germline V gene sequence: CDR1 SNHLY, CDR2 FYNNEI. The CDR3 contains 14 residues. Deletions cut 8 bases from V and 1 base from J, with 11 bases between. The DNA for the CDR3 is TGTGCCAGCCTGAGGGGACTGAACACCGGGGAGCTGTTTTTT. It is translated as CASLRGLNTGELFF. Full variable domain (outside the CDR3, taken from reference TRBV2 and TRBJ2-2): EPEVTQTPSHQVTQMGQEVILRCVPISNHLYFYWYRQILGQKVEFLVSFYNNEISEKSEIFDDQFSVERPDGSNFTLKIRSTKLEDSAMYFCASLRGLNTGELFFGEGSRLTVL.

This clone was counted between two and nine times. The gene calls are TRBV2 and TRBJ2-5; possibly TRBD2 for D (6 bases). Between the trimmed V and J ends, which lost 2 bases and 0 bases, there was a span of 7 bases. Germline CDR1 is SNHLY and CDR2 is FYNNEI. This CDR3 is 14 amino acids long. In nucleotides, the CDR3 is TGTGCCAGCAGTGAACGGGGGTACCAAGAGACCCAGTACTTC. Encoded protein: CASSERGYQETQYF.

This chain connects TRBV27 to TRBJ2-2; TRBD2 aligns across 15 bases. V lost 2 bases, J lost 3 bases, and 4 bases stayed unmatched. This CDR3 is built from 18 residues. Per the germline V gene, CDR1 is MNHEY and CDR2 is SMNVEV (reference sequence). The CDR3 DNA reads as TGTGCCAGCAGTTTAGGACTAGCGGGAGGGCCACACACCGGGGAGCTGTTTTTT. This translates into CASSLGLAGGPHTGELFF.

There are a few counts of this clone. In DNA form, the CDR3 reads TGTGCCAGCAGTTTACGAGGGAGCACAGATACGCAGTATTTT. It specifies CASSLRGSTDTQYF. This chain joins TRBV28 and TRBJ2-3; D possibly corresponds to TRBD2 (5 bases). Per the germline V gene, CDR1 is MDHEN and CDR2 is SYDVKM. Trimming left V 2 bases short and J 0 bases short, with 6 bases between. The CDR3 is 14 amino acids.

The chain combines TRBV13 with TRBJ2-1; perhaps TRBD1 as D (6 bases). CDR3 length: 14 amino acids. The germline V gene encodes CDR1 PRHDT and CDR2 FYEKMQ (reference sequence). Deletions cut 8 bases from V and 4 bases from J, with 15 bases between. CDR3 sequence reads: CASEVQGFYNEQFF. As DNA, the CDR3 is TGTGCCAGCGAAGTACAGGGCTTTTACAATGAGCAGTTCTTC.

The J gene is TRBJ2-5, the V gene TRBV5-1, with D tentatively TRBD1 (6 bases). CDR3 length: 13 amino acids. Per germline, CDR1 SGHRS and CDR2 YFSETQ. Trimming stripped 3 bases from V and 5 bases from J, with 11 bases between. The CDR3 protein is CASSSQGSETQYF. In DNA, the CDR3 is TGCGCCAGCAGCTCCCAGGGGAGCGAGACCCAGTACTTC.

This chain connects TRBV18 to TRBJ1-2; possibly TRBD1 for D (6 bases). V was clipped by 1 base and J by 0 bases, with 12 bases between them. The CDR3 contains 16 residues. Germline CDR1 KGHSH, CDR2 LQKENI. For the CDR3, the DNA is TGTGCCAGCTCACCACTAGACACAGGGACTAACTATGGCTACACCTTC. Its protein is CASSPLDTGTNYGYTF.

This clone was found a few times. The CDR3 protein is CASSSDGTGLSSYNEQFF. The DNA for the CDR3 is TGTGCCAGCAGCTCGGATGGGACAGGTCTAAGCTCCTACAATGAGCAGTTCTTC. The chain combines TRBV5-5 with TRBJ2-1, with 8 bases lining up with TRBD1. J lost 0 bases, V lost 3 bases, and 11 bases had no gene match. This CDR3 is 18 amino acids long. Germline V CDR1 and CDR2: SGHKS, YYEKEE (reference sequence).

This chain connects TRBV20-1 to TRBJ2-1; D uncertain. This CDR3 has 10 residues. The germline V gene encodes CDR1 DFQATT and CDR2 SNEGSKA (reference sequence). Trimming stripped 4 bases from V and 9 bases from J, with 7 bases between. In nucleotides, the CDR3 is TGCAGTGCTACTGAGGTTGAGCAGTTCTTC. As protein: CSATEVEQFF.

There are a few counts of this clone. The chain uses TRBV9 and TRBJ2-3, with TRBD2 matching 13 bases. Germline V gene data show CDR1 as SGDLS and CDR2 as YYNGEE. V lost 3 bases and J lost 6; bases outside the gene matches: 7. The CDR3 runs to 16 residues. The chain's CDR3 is CASSGGLAGSVDTQYF. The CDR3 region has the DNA TGTGCCAGCAGCGGGGGACTAGCGGGGTCCGTGGATACGCAGTATTTT.

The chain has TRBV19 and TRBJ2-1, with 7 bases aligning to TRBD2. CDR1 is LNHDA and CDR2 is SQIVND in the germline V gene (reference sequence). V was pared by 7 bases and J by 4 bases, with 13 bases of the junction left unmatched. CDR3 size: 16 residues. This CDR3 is CASTRRRLAEYNEQFF. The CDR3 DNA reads TGTGCCAGTACGCGGCGTAGGCTAGCGGAATACAATGAGCAGTTCTTC.

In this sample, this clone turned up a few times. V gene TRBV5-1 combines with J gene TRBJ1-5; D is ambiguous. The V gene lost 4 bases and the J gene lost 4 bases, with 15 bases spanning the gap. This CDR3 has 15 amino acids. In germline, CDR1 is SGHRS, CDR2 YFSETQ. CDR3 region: CASSPLGGFNQPQHF. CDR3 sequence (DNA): TGCGCCAGCAGCCCCCTTGGCGGTTTTAATCAGCCCCAGCATTTT.

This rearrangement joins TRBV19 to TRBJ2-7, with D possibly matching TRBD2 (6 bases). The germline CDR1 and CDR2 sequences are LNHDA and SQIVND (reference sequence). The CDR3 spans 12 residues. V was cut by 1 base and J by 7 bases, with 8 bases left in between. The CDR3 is CASSIVAGEQYF. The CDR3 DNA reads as TGTGCCAGTAGTATAGTGGCGGGGGAGCAGTACTTC.

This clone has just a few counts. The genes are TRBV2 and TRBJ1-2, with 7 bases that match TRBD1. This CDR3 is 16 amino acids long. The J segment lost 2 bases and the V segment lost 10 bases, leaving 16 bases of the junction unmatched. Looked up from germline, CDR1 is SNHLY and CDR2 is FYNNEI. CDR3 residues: CATPSRLGQKNYGYTF. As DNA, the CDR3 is TGTGCCACCCCCTCAAGGCTGGGACAGAAGAACTATGGCTACACCTTC.

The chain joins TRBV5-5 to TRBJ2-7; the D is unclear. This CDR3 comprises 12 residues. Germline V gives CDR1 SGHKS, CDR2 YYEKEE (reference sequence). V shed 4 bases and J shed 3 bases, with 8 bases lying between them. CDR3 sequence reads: CASSPTNYEQYF. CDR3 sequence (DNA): TGTGCCAGCAGCCCGACAAACTACGAGCAGTACTTC.

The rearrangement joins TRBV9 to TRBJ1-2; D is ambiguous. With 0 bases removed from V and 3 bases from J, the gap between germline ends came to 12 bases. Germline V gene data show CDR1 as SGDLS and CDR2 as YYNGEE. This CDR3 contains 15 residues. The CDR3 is CASSVAPRGDYGYTF. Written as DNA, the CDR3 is TGTGCCAGCAGCGTAGCTCCGCGGGGAGACTATGGCTACACCTTC.

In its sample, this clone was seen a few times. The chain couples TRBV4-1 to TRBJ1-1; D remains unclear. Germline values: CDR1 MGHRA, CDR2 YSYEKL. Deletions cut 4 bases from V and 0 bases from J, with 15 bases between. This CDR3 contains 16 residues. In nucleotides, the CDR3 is TGCGCCAGCAGCCCCGCGGGGATAGCATTGAACACTGAAGCTTTCTTT. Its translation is CASSPAGIALNTEAFF.

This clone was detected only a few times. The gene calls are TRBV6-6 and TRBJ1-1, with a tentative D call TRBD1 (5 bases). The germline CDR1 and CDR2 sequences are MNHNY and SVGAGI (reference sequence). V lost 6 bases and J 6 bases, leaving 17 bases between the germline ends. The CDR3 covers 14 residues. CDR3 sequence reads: CASSLPRDRPEAFF. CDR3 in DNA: TGTGCCAGCAGCCTTCCAAGAGACAGACCTGAAGCTTTCTTT.

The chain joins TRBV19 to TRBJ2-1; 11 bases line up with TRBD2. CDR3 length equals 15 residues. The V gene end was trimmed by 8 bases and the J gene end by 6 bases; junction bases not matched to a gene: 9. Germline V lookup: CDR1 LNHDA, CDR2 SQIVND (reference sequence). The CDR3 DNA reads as TGTGCCAGTGCTCCCTTAGCGGGGGGGTTCAATGAGCAGTTCTTC. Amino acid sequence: CASAPLAGGFNEQFF.

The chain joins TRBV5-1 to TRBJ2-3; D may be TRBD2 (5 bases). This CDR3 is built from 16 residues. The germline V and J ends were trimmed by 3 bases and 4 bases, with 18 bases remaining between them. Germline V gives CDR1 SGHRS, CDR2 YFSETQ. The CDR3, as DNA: TGCGCCAGCAGCTCTATCGACTACCTGCGGGCAGATACGCAGTATTTT. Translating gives CASSSIDYLRADTQYF.

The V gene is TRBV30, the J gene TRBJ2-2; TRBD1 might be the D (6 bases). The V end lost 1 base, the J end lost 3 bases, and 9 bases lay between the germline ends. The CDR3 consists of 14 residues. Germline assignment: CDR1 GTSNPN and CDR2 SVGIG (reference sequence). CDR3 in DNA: TGTGCCTGGAGTGACAACAGGGACACCGGGGAGCTGTTTTTT. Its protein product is CAWSDNRDTGELFF.

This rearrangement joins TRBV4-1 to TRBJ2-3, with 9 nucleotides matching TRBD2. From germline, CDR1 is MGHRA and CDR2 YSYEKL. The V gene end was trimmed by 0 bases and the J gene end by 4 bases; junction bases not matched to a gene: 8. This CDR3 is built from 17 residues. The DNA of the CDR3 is TGCGCCAGCAGCCAAGATCCGGGGGTAGCGGGGGCAGATACGCAGTATTTT. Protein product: CASSQDPGVAGADTQYF.

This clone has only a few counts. The CDR3 nucleotides are TGTGCCAGTAGTACCAAGACTAGCGGGAGAGTCGGGGAGCTGTTTTTT. Residues: CASSTKTSGRVGELFF. The chain carries TRBV19 and TRBJ2-2, with TRBD2 matching 12 bases. CDR3 length: 16 residues. With V trimmed by 4 bases and J by 7 bases, 7 bases remained unmatched. From germline, CDR1 is LNHDA and CDR2 SQIVND (reference sequence).

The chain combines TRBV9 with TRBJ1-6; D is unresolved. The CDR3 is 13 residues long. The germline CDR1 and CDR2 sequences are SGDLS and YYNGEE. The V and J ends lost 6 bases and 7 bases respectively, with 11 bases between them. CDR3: CASTREPNSPLHF. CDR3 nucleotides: TGTGCCAGCACCCGGGAGCCGAATTCACCCCTCCACTTT.

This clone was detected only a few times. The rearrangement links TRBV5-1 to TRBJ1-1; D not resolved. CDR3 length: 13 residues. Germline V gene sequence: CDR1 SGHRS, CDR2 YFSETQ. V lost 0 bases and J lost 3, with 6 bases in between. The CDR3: CASSLGPDTEAFF. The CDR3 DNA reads TGCGCCAGCAGCTTGGGTCCGGACACTGAAGCTTTCTTT.

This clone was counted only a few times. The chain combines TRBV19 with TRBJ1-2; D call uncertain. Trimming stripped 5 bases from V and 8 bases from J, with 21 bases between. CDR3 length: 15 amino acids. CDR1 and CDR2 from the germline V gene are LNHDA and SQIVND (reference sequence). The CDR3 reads CASSLTASLGRGYTF. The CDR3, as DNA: TGTGCCAGTAGTCTTACCGCCTCCTTGGGGAGGGGCTACACCTTC.

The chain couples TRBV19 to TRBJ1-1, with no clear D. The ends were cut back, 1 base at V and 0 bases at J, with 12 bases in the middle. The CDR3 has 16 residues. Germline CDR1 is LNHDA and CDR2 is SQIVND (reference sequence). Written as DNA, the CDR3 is TGTGCCAGTAGTATAGTTGGGAGACATCTGAACACTGAAGCTTTCTTT. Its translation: CASSIVGRHLNTEAFF.

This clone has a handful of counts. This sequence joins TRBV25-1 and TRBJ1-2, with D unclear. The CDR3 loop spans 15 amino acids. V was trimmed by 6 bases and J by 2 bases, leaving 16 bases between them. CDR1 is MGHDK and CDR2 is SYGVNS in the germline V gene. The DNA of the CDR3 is TGTGCCAGCAGGCCCACGCCAACAGAAAACTATGGCTACACCTTC. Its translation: CASRPTPTENYGYTF.

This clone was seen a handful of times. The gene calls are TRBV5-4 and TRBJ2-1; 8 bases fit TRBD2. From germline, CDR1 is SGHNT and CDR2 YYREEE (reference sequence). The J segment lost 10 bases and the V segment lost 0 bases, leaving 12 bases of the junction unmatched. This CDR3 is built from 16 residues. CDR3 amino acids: CASSLGSGLGGGEQFF. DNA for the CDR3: TGTGCCAGCAGCTTGGGGTCGGGACTAGGGGGGGGAGAGCAGTTCTTC.

As DNA, the CDR3 is TGTGCAGTCCTTCACGGGGACTATGGCTACACCTTC. It encodes CAVLHGDYGYTF. V usage is TRBV2 and J usage is TRBJ1-2; D gene ambiguous. The CDR3 consists of 12 residues. Germline CDR1 is SNHLY and CDR2 is FYNNEI. The complete variable domain, with remaining parts taken from reference TRBV2 and TRBJ1-2, reads EPEVTQTPSHQVTQMGQEVILRCVPISNHLYFYWYRQILGQKVEFLVSFYNNEISEKSEIFDDQFSVERPDGSNFTLKIRSTKLEDSAMYFCAVLHGDYGYTFGSGTRLTVV.